These 21 T cell receptor beta chains were all obtained from the same sample, sequenced in a study of CD8 T cells in ankylosing spondylitis. TCRdb re-called the 5' RACE reads with MiXCR, one entry per CDR3 protein. The profile covers approximately 220,000 distinct CDR3 sequences, with 20% to 30% appearing a single time and under 7% taken by the ten largest. Sample: blood, either unsorted or a sorted T cell fraction (not recorded which). The receptors shown here come from a male donor with ankylosing spondylitis or in good health (not recorded which).

The DNA for the CDR3 is TGTGCCAGCAGCTTGGCACCGAACCCCTACGAGCAGTACTTC. Translation: CASSLAPNPYEQYF. This chain links TRBV5-5 with TRBJ2-7; the D is unclear. V was pared by 0 bases and J by 2 bases, with 9 bases between. Per the germline V gene, CDR1 is SGHKS and CDR2 is YYEKEE (reference sequence). The CDR3 spans 14 residues.

This clonotype was counted ten times or more. This rearrangement joins TRBV20-1 to TRBJ2-7; 8 bases align to TRBD1. The CDR3 has 12 amino acids. Trimming at V came to 4 bases and at J to 3 bases, leaving 2 bases not matched to a gene. The germline CDR1 and CDR2 sequences are DFQATT and SNEGSKA (reference sequence). The CDR3 reads CSATGQGYEQYF. CDR3 bases: TGCAGTGCTACCGGACAGGGCTACGAGCAGTACTTC.

This clonotype was recorded at least ten times. The chain employs TRBV4-2 and TRBJ2-1; 12 bases are a match to TRBD1. The V gene end was trimmed by 4 bases and the J gene end by 9 bases; junction bases not matched to a gene: 7. Germline values: CDR1 LGHNA, CDR2 YNFKEQ. The CDR3 covers 15 residues. The CDR3 is CASSPGTGGSSEQFF. The CDR3, as DNA: TGTGCCAGCAGCCCCGGGACAGGGGGCAGTAGTGAGCAGTTCTTC.

At least ten counts were recorded for this clonotype. One end of the junction fails to match germline, which may point to a read error. The genes are TRBV27 and TRBJ1-1; D may be TRBD1 (5 bases). The germline CDR1 and CDR2 sequences are MNHEY and SMNVEV (reference sequence). The length of the CDR3 is 14 residues. In nucleotides, the CDR3 is TGTGCCAGCAGTTACTTCAGGGCGAACGCTGAAGCTTTCTTT. Translating it yields CASSYFRANAEAFF.

This clonotype has a handful of counts. The chain links TRBV6-5 to TRBJ1-1, with a weak D call TRBD1 (6 bases). V was trimmed by 0 bases and J by 2 bases, leaving 7 bases between them. This CDR3 has 14 residues. CDR1 is MNHEY, CDR2 SVGAGI, per germline. CDR3: CASSYSGTNTEAFF. DNA for the CDR3: TGTGCCAGCAGTTACTCCGGGACAAACACTGAAGCTTTCTTT.

This clonotype was counted at least ten times. V and J are TRBV6-4 and TRBJ2-2; 7 bases match TRBD2. Germline CDR1 MRHNA, CDR2 SNTAGT. The J segment lost 6 bases and the V segment lost 4 bases, leaving 17 bases of the junction unmatched. The CDR3 covers 18 residues. For the CDR3, the DNA is TGTGCCAGCAGTGTGGGCCTACTTTCGCGGGAGCGTGCCGGGGAGCTGTTTTTT. It specifies CASSVGLLSRERAGELFF.

This clonotype showed up many times. The J gene is TRBJ1-6, the V gene TRBV4-1, with 10 bases aligning to TRBD1. CDR3 length equals 15 residues. The ends lost 3 bases at V and 14 bases at J; junction bases unmatched: 10. From germline, CDR1 is MGHRA and CDR2 YSYEKL. The CDR3 DNA reads TGCGCCAGCAGCCATCCCGGGACAGGGGCGTTCACCCTCCACTTT. It yields the protein CASSHPGTGAFTLHF.

At least ten counts were recorded for this clonotype. The chain couples TRBV6-5 to TRBJ2-7, with 9 bases identical to TRBD1. From germline, CDR1 is MNHEY and CDR2 SVGAGI. The CDR3 loop spans 15 amino acids. Germline trimming cut 6 bases from V and 5 bases from J; bases unmatched to any gene: 11. The DNA for the CDR3 is TGTGCCAGCAGCAACTCCGGGACAGGGTCCCACGAGCAGTACTTC. Translated: CASSNSGTGSHEQYF.

This clonotype was counted many times. The rearrangement links TRBV5-1 to TRBJ2-2; D is unclear. Trimming took 1 base from V and 0 from J, leaving 7 bases between them. The CDR3 contains 15 residues. In germline, CDR1 is SGHRS, CDR2 YFSETQ. The CDR3 sequence is CASSLYSANTGELFF. The CDR3 DNA sequence: TGCGCCAGCAGCTTGTACAGCGCGAACACCGGGGAGCTGTTTTTT.

The gene calls are TRBV12-3 or TRBV12-4 and TRBJ2-3, with 9 bases aligning to TRBD2. With 2 bases clipped from V and 3 bases from J, the junction kept 3 bases outside the gene matches. The CDR3 consists of 15 residues. In DNA, the CDR3 is TGTGCCAGCAGTTTAATAGCGGGAGTGACAGATACGCAGTATTTT. The encoded protein is CASSLIAGVTDTQYF.

J is TRBJ2-5 and V is TRBV5-1, with TRBD1 identical over 11 bases. This CDR3 contains 15 residues. V trimming: 0 bases; J trimming: 5 bases; junction bases outside the gene matches: 3. Germline CDR1 reads SGHRS; CDR2 reads YFSETQ. The CDR3 coding sequence is TGCGCCAGCAGCTTGGGGACAGGGGGCGCTGAGACCCAGTACTTC. Translating gives CASSLGTGGAETQYF.

This clonotype was picked up many times. The chain is built from TRBV7-2 and TRBJ2-7; D uncertain. Germline V gives CDR1 SGHTA, CDR2 FQGNSA. The CDR3 is made up of 12 amino acids. Trimming shortened V by 5 bases and J by 0 bases, and 5 bases separated the two germline ends. CDR3 DNA: TGTGCCAGCAGCCTTCACTCCTACGAGCAGTACTTC. This codes for CASSLHSYEQYF.

This clonotype occurred many times. The rearrangement links TRBV6-5 to TRBJ2-5; either TRBD1 or TRBD2 may fit D (5 bases each). The CDR3 totals 14 residues. Trimming removed 4 bases from V and 1 base from J, with 10 bases in between. Germline V gives CDR1 MNHEY, CDR2 SVGAGI. The CDR3 region is CASSLAGTQETQYF. For the CDR3, the DNA is TGTGCCAGCAGTTTAGCCGGGACCCAAGAGACCCAGTACTTC.

The sample holds many counts of this clonotype. The chain joins TRBV29-1 to TRBJ2-1; maybe TRBD1 (5 bases). The CDR3 contains 15 residues. The germline V gene has CDR1 SQVTM and CDR2 ANQGSEA. Trimming removed 0 bases from V and 8 bases from J, with 17 bases in between. The CDR3 reads CSVEDRGGGVDEQFF. The CDR3 nucleotides are TGCAGCGTTGAAGATAGGGGTGGTGGGGTCGATGAGCAGTTCTTC.

The gene calls are TRBV7-3 and TRBJ2-2; D is ambiguous. The CDR3 consists of 12 residues. Per the germline V gene, CDR1 is SGHTA and CDR2 is FQGTGA. V dropped 4 bases and J dropped 6 bases, with 6 bases sitting between them. CDR3: CASSSIAGELFF. CDR3 bases: TGTGCCAGCAGCTCAATAGCCGGGGAGCTGTTTTTT.

This clonotype has a count of ten or more. The CDR3 loop is CASSLTGGKGDEQFF. The CDR3 DNA is TGTGCCAGCAGCCTGACAGGGGGCAAGGGAGATGAGCAGTTCTTC. The chain couples TRBV7-9 to TRBJ2-1; the match to TRBD1 covers 10 bases. V shed 5 bases, J shed 8 bases, and the junction held 9 bases outside the gene matches. The germline V gene encodes CDR1 SEHNR and CDR2 FQNEAQ (reference sequence). CDR3 size: 15 residues.

V and J are TRBV5-1 and TRBJ2-7; 7 bases are shared with TRBD1. Germline CDR1 and CDR2: SGHRS and YFSETQ. This CDR3 comprises 13 residues. Trimming at V came to 4 bases and at J to 3 bases, leaving 4 bases not matched to a gene. In nucleotides, the CDR3 is TGCGCCAGCAGCCACGGACAGGACTACGAGCAGTACTTC. Translation gives CASSHGQDYEQYF.

The V gene is TRBV12-3 or TRBV12-4, the J gene TRBJ2-7; 11 bases map to TRBD2. CDR3 size: 15 residues. V shed 6 bases and J 7 bases; nucleotides not matched to a gene: 11. CDR3 amino acids: CASRPGTSGFWEQYF. CDR3 DNA: TGTGCCAGCAGACCCGGGACTAGCGGTTTCTGGGAGCAGTACTTC.

The table lists this clonotype with many counts. This sequence joins TRBV12-3 or TRBV12-4 and TRBJ2-7; TRBD1 matches 7 bases. V gave up 0 bases and J gave up 7 bases; unmatched junction bases: 6. CDR3 length: 14 amino acids. CDR3 sequence reads: CASSLADRAAEQYF. The CDR3 DNA reads as TGTGCCAGCAGTTTAGCCGACAGGGCGGCGGAGCAGTACTTC.

This clonotype was seen repeatedly, ten times or more. The DNA for the CDR3 is TGTGCCAGCAGCGAGTATTCCGGAGGGACACCGGGCGAAAAACTGTTTTTT. This sequence encodes CASSEYSGGTPGEKLFF. V gene TRBV3-1 combines with J gene TRBJ1-4; possibly TRBD1 for D (6 bases). The CDR3 totals 17 residues. Trimming stripped 5 bases from V and 8 bases from J, with 24 bases between. The germline V gene has CDR1 LGHDT and CDR2 YNNKEL (reference sequence).

This clonotype was counted only a few times. This chain joins TRBV20-1 and TRBJ1-2, with D tentatively TRBD1 (6 bases). Germline values: CDR1 DFQATT, CDR2 SNEGSKA (reference sequence). The V and J ends lost 1 base and 6 bases respectively, with 12 bases between them. CDR3 length equals 13 residues. The CDR3 region has the DNA TGCAGTGCTAGAGTCCAGGGGCGGAATGGCTACACCTTC. Translation gives CSARVQGRNGYTF.